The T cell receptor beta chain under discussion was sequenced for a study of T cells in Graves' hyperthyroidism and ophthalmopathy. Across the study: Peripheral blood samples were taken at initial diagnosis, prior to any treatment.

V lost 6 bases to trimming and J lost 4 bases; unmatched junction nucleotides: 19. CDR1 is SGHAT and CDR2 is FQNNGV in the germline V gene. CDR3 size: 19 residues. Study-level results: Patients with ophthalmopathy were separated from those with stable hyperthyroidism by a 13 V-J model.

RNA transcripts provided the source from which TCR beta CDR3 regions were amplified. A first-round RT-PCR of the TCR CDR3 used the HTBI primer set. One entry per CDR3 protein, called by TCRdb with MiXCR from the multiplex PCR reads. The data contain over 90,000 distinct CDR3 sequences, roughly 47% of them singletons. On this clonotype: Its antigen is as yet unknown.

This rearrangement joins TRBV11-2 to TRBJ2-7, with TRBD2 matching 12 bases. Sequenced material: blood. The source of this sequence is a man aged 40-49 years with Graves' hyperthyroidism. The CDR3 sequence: CASSYSILTSGRKVYEQYF. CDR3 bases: TGTGCCAGCAGTTACTCGATTTTAACTAGCGGGAGGAAAGTGTACGAGCAGTACTTC.